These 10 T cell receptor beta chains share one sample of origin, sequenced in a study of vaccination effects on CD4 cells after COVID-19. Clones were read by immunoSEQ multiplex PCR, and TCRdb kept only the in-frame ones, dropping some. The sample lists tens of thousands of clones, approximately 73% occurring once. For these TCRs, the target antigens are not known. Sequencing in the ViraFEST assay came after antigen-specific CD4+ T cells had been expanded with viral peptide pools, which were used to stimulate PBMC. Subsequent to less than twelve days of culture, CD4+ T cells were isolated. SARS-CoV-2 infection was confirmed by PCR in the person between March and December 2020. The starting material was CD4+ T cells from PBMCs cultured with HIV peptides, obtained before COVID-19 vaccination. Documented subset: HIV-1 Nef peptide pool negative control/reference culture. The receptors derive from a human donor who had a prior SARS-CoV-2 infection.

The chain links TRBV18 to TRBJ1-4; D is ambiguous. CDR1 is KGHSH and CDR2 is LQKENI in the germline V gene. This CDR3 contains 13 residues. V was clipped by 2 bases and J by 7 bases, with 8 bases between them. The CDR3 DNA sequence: TGTGCCAGCTCACCATTTGGGGTTGAAAAACTGTTTTTT. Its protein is CASSPFGVEKLFF.

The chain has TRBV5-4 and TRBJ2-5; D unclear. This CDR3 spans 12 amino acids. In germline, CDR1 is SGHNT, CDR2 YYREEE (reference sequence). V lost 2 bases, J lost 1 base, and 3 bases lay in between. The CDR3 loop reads CASSFIQETQYF. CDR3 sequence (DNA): TGTGCCAGCAGCTTCATCCAAGAGACCCAGTACTTC.

The DNA of the CDR3 is TGCGCCAGCAGCTTGGGGTCGGGGGATAACACTGAAGCTTTCTTT. This gives the protein CASSLGSGDNTEAFF. V gene TRBV5-1 combines with J gene TRBJ1-1, with D possibly being TRBD1 (5 bases). The ends were cut back, 0 bases at V and 2 bases at J, with 11 bases in the middle. There are 15 residues in the CDR3. CDR1 is SGHRS and CDR2 is YFSETQ in the germline V gene.

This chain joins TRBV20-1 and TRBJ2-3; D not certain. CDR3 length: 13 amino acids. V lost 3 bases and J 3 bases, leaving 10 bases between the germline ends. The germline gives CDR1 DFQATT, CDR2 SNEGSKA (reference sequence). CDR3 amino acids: CSASLITTDTQYF. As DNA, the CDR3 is TGCAGTGCTAGTTTGATAACGACAGATACGCAGTATTTT.

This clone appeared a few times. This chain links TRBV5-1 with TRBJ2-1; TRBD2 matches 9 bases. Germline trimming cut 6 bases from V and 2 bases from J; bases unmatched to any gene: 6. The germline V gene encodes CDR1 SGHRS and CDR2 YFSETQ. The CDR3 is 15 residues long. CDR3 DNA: TGCGCCAGCACCGTTAGCGGGGGAGCCTACAATGAGCAGTTCTTC. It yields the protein CASTVSGGAYNEQFF. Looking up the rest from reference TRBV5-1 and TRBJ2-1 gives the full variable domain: KAGVTQTPRYLIKTRGQQVTLSCSPISGHRSVSWYQQTPGQGLQFLFEYFSETQRNKGNFPGRFSGRQFSNSRSEMNVSTLELGDSALYLCASTVSGGAYNEQFFGPGTRLTVL.

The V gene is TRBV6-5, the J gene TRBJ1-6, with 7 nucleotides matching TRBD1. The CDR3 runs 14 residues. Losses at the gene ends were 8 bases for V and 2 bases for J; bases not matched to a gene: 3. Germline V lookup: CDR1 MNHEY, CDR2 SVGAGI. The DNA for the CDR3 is TGTGCCAGCTGGACAGGTCCCTATAATTCACCCCTCCACTTT. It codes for CASWTGPYNSPLHF.

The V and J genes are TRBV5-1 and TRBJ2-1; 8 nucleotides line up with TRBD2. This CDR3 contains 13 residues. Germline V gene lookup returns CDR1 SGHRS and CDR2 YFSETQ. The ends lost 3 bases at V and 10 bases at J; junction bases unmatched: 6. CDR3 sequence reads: CASSSGRAREQFF. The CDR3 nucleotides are TGCGCCAGCAGCTCCGGGAGGGCGAGGGAGCAGTTCTTC.

The CDR3 here is CASRPNFPGANVLTF. The CDR3 DNA reads as TGTGCCAGTAGACCAAACTTTCCTGGGGCCAACGTCCTGACTTTC. The V call is TRBV19, the J call TRBJ2-6, with D uncertain. The V and J ends lost 6 bases and 2 bases respectively, with 11 bases between them. The germline V gene encodes CDR1 LNHDA and CDR2 SQIVND (reference sequence). This CDR3 has 15 amino acids.

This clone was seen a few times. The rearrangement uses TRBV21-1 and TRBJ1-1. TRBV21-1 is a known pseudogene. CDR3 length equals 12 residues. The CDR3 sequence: CASSKLATEAFF. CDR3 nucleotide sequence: TGTGCCAGCAGCAAATTAGCCACTGAAGCTTTCTTT.

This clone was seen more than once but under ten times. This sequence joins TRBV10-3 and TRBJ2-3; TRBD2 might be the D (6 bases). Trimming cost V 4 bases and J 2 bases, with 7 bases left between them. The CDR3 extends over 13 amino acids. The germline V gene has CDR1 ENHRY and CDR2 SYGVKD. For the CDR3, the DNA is TGTGCCATCAGTGCGGGAGACACAGATACGCAGTATTTT. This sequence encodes CAISAGDTDTQYF.